This entry lists 21 T cell receptor beta chains sequenced from one sample in a study of PD-1 blockade in classical Hodgkin lymphoma. Indicated time point: newly diagnosed, previously untreated cHL patient sample. Thawed PBMCs underwent magnetic negative selection to yield purified CD4+ T cells. Produced via immunoSEQ multiplex PCR; TCRdb's table is partial and in-frame only. This sample has about 32,000 clones, with roughly nine tenths found just once. The material sequenced was CD4+ T cells from blood. The receptors shown here come from a human donor with classical Hodgkin lymphoma.

The rearrangement joins TRBV7-8 to TRBJ1-6; D remains ambiguous. The V end was cut by 0 bases, the J end by 9 bases, with 15 bases between. The germline V gene has CDR1 SGHVS and CDR2 FQNEAQ. This CDR3 region has 16 residues. CDR3 protein: CASSLAWRLGSSPLHF. CDR3 DNA: TGTGCCAGCAGCTTAGCGTGGAGATTAGGCAGTTCACCCCTCCACTTT.

V usage is TRBV5-1 and J usage is TRBJ2-2; D gene ambiguous. The CDR3 is 13 amino acids. The germline CDR1 and CDR2 sequences are SGHRS and YFSETQ. V was clipped by 6 bases and J by 1 base, with 7 bases between them. The CDR3 region has the DNA TGCGCCAGCAACTGGGGGAACACCGGGGAGCTGTTTTTT. It is translated as CASNWGNTGELFF.

The chain employs TRBV5-4 and TRBJ2-3, with TRBD2 identical over 7 bases. The V segment lost 4 bases and the J segment 4 bases; nucleotides outside the gene matches: 9. CDR1 is SGHNT and CDR2 is YYREEE in the germline V gene (reference sequence). The CDR3 is 15 residues long. CDR3 in amino acids: CASSPISGRADTQYF. The CDR3 DNA follows: TGTGCCAGCAGCCCGATTAGCGGGCGGGCAGATACGCAGTATTTT. The entire variable domain, with the rest obtained from reference TRBV5-4 and TRBJ2-3, is as follows: ETGVTQSPTHLIKTRGQQVTLRCSSQSGHNTVSWYQQALGQGPQFIFQYYREEENGRGNFPPRFSGLQFPNYSSELNVNALELDDSALYLCASSPISGRADTQYFGPGTRLTVL.

The chain joins TRBV9 to TRBJ1-1, with D hard to call. Trimming removed 3 bases at V and 1 base at J, with 13 bases between. The CDR3 has 15 residues. Germline V CDR1 and CDR2: SGDLS, YYNGEE. The CDR3 nucleotides are TGTGCCAGCAGCGCGGCCCCAGGTTGGAACACTGAAGCTTTCTTT. It translates to CASSAAPGWNTEAFF.

This chain connects TRBV5-1 to TRBJ2-1; 8 nucleotides line up with TRBD2. CDR3 length: 15 amino acids. The V gene end was trimmed by 1 base and the J gene end by 5 bases; junction bases not matched to a gene: 5. CDR1 and CDR2 from the germline V gene are SGHRS and YFSETQ. The CDR3, as DNA: TGCGCCAGCAGCTTGCTGAGTAGCGGGAACAATGAGCAGTTCTTC. Its translation: CASSLLSSGNNEQFF.

The chain links TRBV7-2 to TRBJ2-1; TRBD2 matches at 8 bases. V dropped 5 bases and J dropped 6; count of bases not matched to a gene: 9. There are 15 residues in the CDR3. Germline V gene sequence: CDR1 SGHTA, CDR2 FQGNSA. The chain's CDR3 is CASSHGRAAFNEQFF. The CDR3 DNA follows: TGTGCCAGCAGCCACGGGAGGGCGGCCTTCAATGAGCAGTTCTTC.

The chain combines TRBV27 with TRBJ2-3; TRBD2 agrees at 11 bases. CDR3 length: 16 amino acids. CDR1 and CDR2 (germline): MNHEY, SMNVEV (reference sequence). The V segment lost 4 bases and the J segment 3 bases; nucleotides outside the gene matches: 6. The CDR3 here is CASSWASGRRTDTQYF. DNA for the CDR3: TGTGCCAGCAGTTGGGCTAGCGGGAGGAGGACAGATACGCAGTATTTT.

The V and J genes are TRBV2 and TRBJ1-3; 8 bases agree with TRBD1. J lost 3 bases, V lost 1 base, and 5 bases had no gene match. The germline V gene has CDR1 SNHLY and CDR2 FYNNEI. This CDR3 comprises 16 residues. The CDR3 sequence is CASSEGTGGFGNTIYF. The CDR3 bases are TGTGCCAGCAGTGAAGGAACAGGGGGTTTTGGAAACACCATATATTTT.

The chain is built from TRBV5-1 and TRBJ2-2; 7 bases are a match to TRBD1. The CDR3 spans 15 residues. Germline-derived CDR1 and CDR2 are SGHRS and YFSETQ. Unmatched junction bases numbered 3, after V lost 1 base and J lost 3 bases. The CDR3 sequence is CASSLTGADTGELFF. The CDR3 nucleotides are TGCGCCAGCAGCTTGACAGGGGCGGACACCGGGGAGCTGTTTTTT.

This chain connects TRBV19 to TRBJ1-2; 10 nucleotides line up with TRBD1. Trimming cost V 4 bases and J 1 base; bases outside gene matches: 3. Germline CDR1 LNHDA, CDR2 SQIVND (reference sequence). CDR3 length equals 15 residues. DNA of the CDR3: TGTGCCAGTAGTACGGACAGGGGGTTTAACTATGGCTACACCTTC. Its protein product is CASSTDRGFNYGYTF.

This sequence joins TRBV7-9 and TRBJ2-5, with 7 bases that match TRBD2. V was clipped by 7 bases and J by 4 bases; unmatched bases: 9. Looked up from germline, CDR1 is SEHNR and CDR2 is FQNEAQ (reference sequence). The CDR3 spans 14 residues. CDR3 sequence: CASTWGGARETQYF. For the CDR3, the DNA is TGTGCCAGCACCTGGGGGGGAGCGAGAGAGACCCAGTACTTC.

This rearrangement joins TRBV10-3 to TRBJ1-5; TRBD1 matches 8 bases. Per germline, CDR1 ENHRY and CDR2 SYGVKD. The V gene end was trimmed by 0 bases and the J gene end by 9 bases; junction bases not matched to a gene: 7. CDR3 size: 15 residues. The CDR3 reads CAISESGQVSGPQHF. For the CDR3, the DNA is TGTGCCATCAGTGAGTCGGGACAGGTCAGCGGGCCCCAGCATTTT.

This clone appeared a few times. V and J are TRBV18 and TRBJ1-2; D is possibly TRBD1 (5 bases). Trimming stripped 6 bases from V and 4 bases from J, with 18 bases between. Germline values: CDR1 KGHSH, CDR2 LQKENI. The CDR3 length is 15 residues. This CDR3 reads CASSSGAARGYGYTF. CDR3 coding DNA: TGTGCCAGCTCCTCCGGGGCAGCAAGGGGCTATGGCTACACCTTC.

The V and J genes are TRBV10-1 and TRBJ2-3, with 8 bases lining up with TRBD2. Germline V gene lookup returns CDR1 WNHNN and CDR2 SYGVQD (reference sequence). V lost 0 bases and J lost 5; bases outside the gene matches: 7. The CDR3 runs to 16 residues. This chain's CDR3 is CASSESSGRGGDTQYF. CDR3 in DNA: TGCGCCAGCAGTGAGTCGAGCGGGAGAGGAGGAGATACGCAGTATTTT.

This chain connects TRBV29-1 to TRBJ1-2; D remains unclear. The CDR3 covers 11 residues. Trimming shortened V by 6 bases and J by 8 bases, and 13 bases separated the two germline ends. CDR1 and CDR2 (germline): SQVTM, ANQGSEA. The CDR3 spells CSVGSPRGYTF. The DNA for the CDR3 is TGCAGCGTGGGCTCACCGAGGGGCTACACCTTC.

The J gene is TRBJ1-2, the V gene TRBV27; no reliable D call. Trimming removed 5 bases at V and 4 bases at J, with 11 bases between. CDR3 length equals 13 residues. The germline gives CDR1 MNHEY, CDR2 SMNVEV (reference sequence). CDR3 in amino acids: CASSRGGGYGYTF. The CDR3 DNA reads as TGTGCCAGCAGTCGAGGAGGAGGCTATGGCTACACCTTC.

V gene TRBV7-9 combines with J gene TRBJ2-1; D perhaps matches TRBD2 (5 bases). The V end was cut by 5 bases, the J end by 0 bases, with 17 bases between. Germline values: CDR1 SEHNR, CDR2 FQNEAQ (reference sequence). The CDR3 runs 17 residues. In DNA form, the CDR3 reads TGTGCCAGCAGCACGCGGACTCCGCCGTACTCCTACAATGAGCAGTTCTTC. Translation: CASSTRTPPYSYNEQFF. Variable domain in full (rest from reference TRBV7-9 and TRBJ2-1): DTGVSQNPRHKITKRGQNVTFRCDPISEHNRLYWYRQTLGQGPEFLTYFQNEAQLEKSRLLSDRFSAERPKGSFSTLEIQRTEQGDSAMYLCASSTRTPPYSYNEQFFGPGTRLTVL.

The gene calls are TRBV5-5 and TRBJ2-3; possible D gene TRBD2, 5 bases. Trimming left V 7 bases short and J 5 bases short, with 20 bases between. This CDR3 is built from 15 residues. CDR1 is SGHKS and CDR2 is YYEKEE in the germline V gene (reference sequence). CDR3 coding DNA: TGTGCCAGCGAGAACGGCAGAGGGAAAGGAGATACGCAGTATTTT. Amino acid sequence: CASENGRGKGDTQYF.

The chain carries TRBV21-1 and TRBJ2-1; TRBD2 is taken as the D call from the table, unchecked against the DNA. TRBV21-1 constitutes a pseudogene. The CDR3 length is 14 residues. The CDR3 region has the DNA TGTGCCAGCAGCCCTCCAAGATTAGCGGGAGAGCAGTTCTTC. Translation: CASSPPRLAGEQFF.

The chain is built from TRBV9 and TRBJ1-2; 7 bases agree with TRBD1. CDR1 is SGDLS, CDR2 YYNGEE, per germline. The CDR3 length is 12 residues. V lost 2 bases to trimming and J lost 8 bases; unmatched junction nucleotides: 3. The CDR3: CASSVTGFGYTF. CDR3 in DNA: TGTGCCAGCAGCGTGACAGGGTTCGGCTACACCTTC.

The chain carries TRBV2 and TRBJ1-5; D is possibly TRBD1 (5 bases). Germline V gene data show CDR1 as SNHLY and CDR2 as FYNNEI. The V gene lost 1 base and the J gene lost 15 bases, with 16 bases spanning the gap. This CDR3 has 13 amino acids. CDR3 nucleotides: TGTGCCAGCAGTGAAGTGCGGGGCAGCGTACGGCATTTT. It specifies CASSEVRGSVRHF.